A selection of T cell receptor beta chains follows, all from one sample in a study of human T cells and chemical hapten exposure. TCRdb re-derived calls from the RACE reads in MiXCR, one entry per CDR3 protein. The sample consists of 65,000 to 95,000 distinct CDR3 sequences, around 11% of them appearing once. This specimen was whole blood, taken in connection with sensitization to the hapten diphenylcyclopropenone (DPC). The receptors stem from a woman between 55 and 75 years old with alopecia areata. Some clones in this sample may be carry-over from other donors' samples. Both conserved end residues are part of each CDR3. Fields, in order: D gene, clone size, CDR3 length, J gene, V gene, CDR3 protein, CDR3 DNA. D genes are given only for firm matches. Clone sizes are given selectively: once, few, many, or a class where the clone is expanded.

>NA|NA|12|TRBJ2-3|TRBV9
CASGVSTDTQYF
TGTGCCAGCGGAGTTTCGACAGATACGCAGTATTTT
>NA|many|13|TRBJ1-1|TRBV5-8
CASSLGPRTEAFF
TGTGCCAGCAGCTTGGGGCCCCGCACTGAAGCTTTCTTT
>TRBD2|few|15|TRBJ2-7|TRBV10-3
CAISDPAGNPYEQYF
TGTGCCATCAGTGACCCAGCGGGGAACCCCTACGAGCAGTACTTC
>NA|NA|17|TRBJ2-7|TRBV20-1
CSARDLIKQLSSYEQYF
TGCAGTGCTAGAGACCTAATCAAGCAACTCTCATCCTACGAGCAGTACTTC
>NA|NA|16|TRBJ2-3|TRBV10-1
CASTLGRGVGADTQYF
TGCGCCAGCACCCTAGGGCGCGGGGTGGGCGCAGATACGCAGTATTTT
>NA|many|13|TRBJ1-5|TRBV2
CASRDGSNQPQHF
TGTGCCAGCAGAGACGGGAGCAATCAGCCCCAGCATTTT
>TRBD2|few|17|TRBJ2-3|TRBV3-1
CASSQDVGGGSTDTQYF
TGTGCCAGCAGCCAAGATGTTGGCGGGGGGTCCACAGATACGCAGTATTTT
>NA|few|15|TRBJ2-7|TRBV9
CASSVAWDRTYEQYF
TGTGCCAGCAGCGTAGCTTGGGACCGTACCTACGAGCAGTACTTC
>TRBD2|many|15|TRBJ2-5|TRBV7-2
CASSLGGLAAETQYF
TGTGCCAGCAGCTTGGGGGGACTAGCAGCAGAGACCCAGTACTTC
>NA|NA|16|TRBJ2-7|TRBV5-1
CASSYPNRKSRYEQYF
TGCGCCAGCAGCTACCCCAACAGGAAGTCACGCTACGAGCAGTACTTC
>NA|many|16|TRBJ1-2|TRBV18
CASSPPGENPNYGYTF
TGTGCCAGCTCACCTCCTGGGGAGAACCCTAACTATGGCTACACCTTC
>NA|many|14|TRBJ2-1|TRBV7-3
CASSLLNGDNEQFF
TGTGCCAGCAGCTTACTCAACGGGGACAATGAGCAGTTCTTC
>TRBD1|NA|15|TRBJ1-1|TRBV9
CASSRLGQAYGEAFF
TGTGCCAGCAGCCGCCTAGGACAGGCCTACGGTGAAGCTTTCTTT
>NA|NA|15|TRBJ2-3|TRBV6-2/TRBV6-3
CASSYTGLTADTQYF
TGTGCCAGCAGTTACACCGGACTAACGGCTGATACGCAGTATTTT
>NA|few|13|TRBJ2-2|TRBV3-1
CASSQGRVGELFF
TGTGCCAGCAGCCAGGGGAGAGTGGGGGAGCTGTTTTTT
>NA|NA|12|TRBJ2-7|TRBV30
CAWSPRGYEQYF
TGTGCCTGGAGTCCTCGGGGTTACGAGCAGTACTTC
>NA|few|15|TRBJ2-5|TRBV5-1
CASTPGRLASETQYF
TGCGCCAGCACCCCCGGGCGGCTAGCGAGTGAGACCCAGTACTTC
>TRBD2|many|17|TRBJ2-3|TRBV18
CASSPSLAGGAGDTQYF
TGTGCCAGCTCACCATCCCTCGCCGGGGGGGCCGGGGATACGCAGTATTTT
>NA|few|15|TRBJ2-1|TRBV12-3/TRBV12-4
CASSLRWSQTNEQFF
TGTGCCAGCAGTTTACGATGGAGTCAGACTAATGAGCAGTTCTTC
>NA|many|13|TRBJ1-5|TRBV7-6
CASSLADNQPQHF
TGTGCCAGCAGCTTAGCGGACAATCAGCCCCAGCATTTT
>NA|NA|15|TRBJ1-1|TRBV29-1
CSVSTAVGGDTEAFF
TGCAGCGTTTCCACCGCTGTGGGGGGGGACACTGAAGCTTTCTTT
>NA|NA|16|TRBJ1-2|TRBV5-6
CASSLGTVGPLYGYTF
TGTGCCAGCAGCTTGGGAACAGTAGGCCCCCTTTATGGCTACACCTTC
>TRBD1|many|15|TRBJ1-6|TRBV18
CASSTGTGSNSPLHF
TGTGCCAGCTCAACCGGGACAGGATCGAATTCACCCCTCCACTTT
>NA|many|14|TRBJ1-2|TRBV7-3
CASSPDGANYGYTF
TGTGCCAGCAGCCCGGACGGAGCTAACTATGGCTACACCTTC
>TRBD2|NA|17|TRBJ2-3|TRBV18
CASSPVWLAGYTDTQYF
TGTGCCAGCTCACCAGTCTGGCTAGCGGGGTACACAGATACGCAGTATTTT
>TRBD2|many|15|TRBJ2-7|TRBV12-3/TRBV12-4
CASSPNSGGIYEQYF
TGTGCCAGCAGTCCTAATAGCGGGGGGATCTACGAGCAGTACTTC
>NA|few|13|TRBJ1-1|TRBV25-1
CASSATGSTEAFF
TGTGCCAGCAGTGCCACAGGGTCCACTGAAGCTTTCTTT
>TRBD2|many|15|TRBJ2-7|TRBV27
CASSLGGGFSYEQYF
TGTGCCAGCAGTTTGGGCGGGGGTTTCTCCTACGAGCAGTACTTC
>TRBD2|NA|15|TRBJ2-1|TRBV4-1
CASSQLLAGYNEQFF
TGCGCCAGCAGCCAGTTACTAGCGGGCTACAATGAGCAGTTCTTC
>NA|NA|13|TRBJ1-1|TRBV9
CASSVALNTEAFF
TGTGCCAGCAGCGTAGCCTTGAACACTGAAGCTTTCTTT
>NA|few|16|TRBJ1-2|TRBV7-2
CASSLTLGGRESGYTF
TGTGCCAGCAGCTTGACGTTAGGAGGAAGAGAAAGTGGCTACACCTTC